This T cell receptor (beta chain) stems from a study of graft-versus-host responses after intestinal transplantation. In the study overall: Every transplant recipient was induced with anti-thymocyte globulin, then maintained on tacrolimus and steroids for about 3 years.

Study-level points and caveats: Allografts from individuals with graft-donor T cell macrochimerism displayed high graft-versus-host to host-versus-graft clonal ratios.

In regard to this clone: Its target is unknown.

Germline V gene lookup returns CDR1 MDHEN and CDR2 SYDVKM. The V gene lost 6 bases and the J gene lost 4 bases, with 9 bases spanning the gap. CDR3 length equals 12 residues. TCRdb's copy holds only in-frame clones and misses some; the assay was immunoSEQ multiplex PCR. Of roughly 110,000 clones listed, around 92% are singletons. V is TRBV28 and J is TRBJ1-1; D is ambiguous. The source is a human donor who was the organ donor for an intestinal transplant. Sequencing used unstimulated CD8+ T cells sorted from spleen or lymph node cells, obtained before transplant. The DNA of the CDR3 is TGTGCCAGCAGCTACGGGTTCACTGAAGCTTTCTTT. It encodes CASSYGFTEAFF.